This entry lists 23 T cell receptor beta chains sequenced from one sample in a study of vaccination and CD4 T cells after COVID-19. Their antigen targets remain unknown. Cultured CD4+ T-cell DNA underwent Oncomine TCR Beta short-read sequencing. Extraction of genomic DNA was performed on cultured CD4+ T cells. In TCRdb, the PCR reads were re-called with MiXCR into one record per CDR3 protein. The repertoire has about 11,000 distinct CDR3 sequences, almost 40% of them found once; the top ten carry 20% to 25%. Treatment specified: roughly 10-day PBMC culture with coronavirus spike peptide pools or control peptides (ViraFEST assay). CD4+ T-cell collection from the unexposed donor predated the COVID-19 pandemic (2011-2018). The sequenced sample was CD4+ T cells from blood, cultured in vitro. Receptors originate from a human donor in good health.

This clonotype was seen once. The V gene is TRBV4-2, the J gene TRBJ1-3, with unresolved D. Germline CDR1 and CDR2: LGHNA and YNFKEQ. This CDR3 comprises 15 residues. Trimming took off 1 base at V and 8 bases at J, with 15 bases between the two ends. CDR3 loop: CASSQGKLERDTIYF. The CDR3 DNA is TGTGCCAGCAGCCAAGGGAAACTGGAACGCGACACCATATATTTT.

The chain combines TRBV11-1 with TRBJ2-7, with 7 bases identical to TRBD1. V trimming: 4 bases; J trimming: 7 bases; junction bases outside the gene matches: 4. The CDR3 is 12 residues long. CDR1 is SGHAT and CDR2 is FQDESV in the germline V gene (reference sequence). In nucleotides, the CDR3 is TGTGCCAGCAGCTCCGACAGGGAAGAGCAGTACTTC. Amino acid sequence: CASSSDREEQYF. Full variable domain (outside the CDR3, taken from reference TRBV11-1 and TRBJ2-7): EAEVAQSPRYKITEKSQAVAFWCDPISGHATLYWYRQILGQGPELLVQFQDESVVDDSQLPKDRFSAERLKGVDSTLKIQPAELGDSAMYLCASSSDREEQYFGPGTRLTVT.

The CDR3 coding sequence is TGTGCCAGCAGTTACTCTCCAGCTAGCGGGATTTACAATGAGCAGTTCTTC. It is translated as CASSYSPASGIYNEQFF. The chain has TRBV6-2 or TRBV6-3 and TRBJ2-1; 9 bases align to TRBD2. Germline V gene sequence: CDR1 MNHEY, CDR2 SVGEGT. Trimming cost V 0 bases and J 4 bases; bases outside gene matches: 7. The CDR3 has 17 residues.

This chain connects TRBV7-2 to TRBJ1-5, with D uncertain. V was trimmed by 4 bases and J by 0 bases, leaving 4 bases between them. Germline assignment: CDR1 SGHTA and CDR2 FQGNSA. This CDR3 spans 13 amino acids. DNA of the CDR3: TGTGCCAGCAGCTATAATAGCAATCAGCCCCAGCATTTT. This sequence encodes CASSYNSNQPQHF.

This rearrangement joins TRBV20-1 to TRBJ2-7; TRBD1 might be the D (5 bases). The CDR3 sequence is 15 residues long. The ends were cut back, 6 bases at V and 4 bases at J, with 22 bases in the middle. Germline CDR1 reads DFQATT; CDR2 reads SNEGSKA (reference sequence). CDR3 sequence reads: CSAPDPRGVSYEQYF. The CDR3 nucleotides read TGCAGTGCCCCGGACCCAAGGGGCGTCTCGTACGAGCAGTACTTC.

The chain uses TRBV5-4 and TRBJ2-7; D not certain. Trimming cost V 3 bases and J 0 bases, with 7 bases left between them. Germline V gene lookup returns CDR1 SGHNT and CDR2 YYREEE (reference sequence). This CDR3 is built from 13 residues. The CDR3 DNA reads as TGTGCCAGCAGCTGGGGTACCTCCTACGAGCAGTACTTC. It codes for CASSWGTSYEQYF.

This clonotype showed up just a few times. V usage is TRBV20-1 and J usage is TRBJ2-7; 14 bases map to TRBD2. Germline CDR1 and CDR2: DFQATT and SNEGSKA (reference sequence). This CDR3 is built from 17 residues. V was clipped by 2 bases and J by 2 bases; unmatched bases: 8. CDR3 sequence reads: CSARKGLAGARAYEQYF. The CDR3 region has the DNA TGCAGTGCTAGAAAGGGACTAGCGGGAGCCCGGGCCTACGAGCAGTACTTC.

This clonotype was detected a few times. The chain carries TRBV2 and TRBJ1-1; no clear D gene. Between the trimmed V and J ends, which lost 3 bases and 3 bases, there was a span of 11 bases. Germline V lookup: CDR1 SNHLY, CDR2 FYNNEI. The CDR3 is 14 amino acids. The DNA for the CDR3 is TGTGCCAGCAGTGATGGGCAGTCCCACACTGAAGCTTTCTTT. It is translated as CASSDGQSHTEAFF.

The chain links TRBV12-3 or TRBV12-4 to TRBJ2-7, with 8 bases lining up with TRBD1. The CDR3 is made up of 14 amino acids. V shed 3 bases, J shed 1 base, and the junction held 2 bases outside the gene matches. The CDR3 sequence: CASSLTGESYEQYF. The CDR3 DNA reads as TGTGCCAGCAGTTTGACAGGGGAATCCTACGAGCAGTACTTC.

The CDR3 sequence: CASSLISEGKFVHEQYF. For the CDR3, the DNA is TGTGCCAGCAGTTTAATCAGCGAGGGGAAATTCGTCCACGAGCAGTACTTC. The chain couples TRBV28 to TRBJ2-7, with D possibly called TRBD1 or TRBD2 (5 bases each). Germline CDR1 and CDR2: MDHEN and SYDVKM. V lost 2 bases, J lost 5 bases, and 22 bases lay in between. The CDR3 totals 17 residues.

This chain uses TRBV4-3 with TRBJ2-5; perhaps TRBD1 as D (6 bases). The CDR3 sequence is 14 residues long. V was pared by 1 base and J by 5 bases, with 11 bases between. Germline V gene lookup returns CDR1 LGHNA and CDR2 YSLEER. The CDR3 spells CASSQVSGVETQYF. CDR3 in DNA: TGCGCCAGCAGCCAAGTTTCAGGGGTCGAGACCCAGTACTTC.

There are a few counts of this clonotype. This rearrangement joins TRBV19 to TRBJ2-5, with D possibly matching TRBD1 (5 bases). Per the germline V gene, CDR1 is LNHDA and CDR2 is SQIVND (reference sequence). The CDR3 loop spans 12 amino acids. With 8 bases removed from V and 4 bases from J, the gap between germline ends came to 11 bases. CDR3 in DNA: TGTGCCAGTTACGCAGGGCCAGAGACCCAGTACTTC. It specifies CASYAGPETQYF.

This sequence joins TRBV19 and TRBJ2-2; D uncertain. The CDR3 covers 15 residues. Trimming stripped 1 base from V and 2 bases from J, with 8 bases between. Germline V gene lookup returns CDR1 LNHDA and CDR2 SQIVND (reference sequence). For the CDR3, the DNA is TGTGCCAGTAGTATAGGGACGGTAAACACCGGGGAGCTGTTTTTT. It yields the protein CASSIGTVNTGELFF.

This chain links TRBV11-3 with TRBJ2-5; weak D call: TRBD1 (6 bases). CDR1 SGHNT and CDR2 YENEEA come from the germline V gene. V lost 1 base, J lost 2 bases, and 8 bases lay in between. The CDR3 length is 14 residues. The CDR3 sequence: CASSLGQEQETQYF. As DNA, the CDR3 is TGTGCCAGCAGCTTAGGACAGGAGCAAGAGACCCAGTACTTC.

V gene TRBV24-1 combines with J gene TRBJ1-2; D call uncertain. This CDR3 comprises 13 residues. V lost 5 bases and J lost 7, with 13 bases in between. From germline, CDR1 is KGHDR and CDR2 SFDVKD. The CDR3 nucleotides are TGTGCCACCAGTGTTCGGGGTGAGGGTGGCTACACCTTC. Its protein is CATSVRGEGGYTF.

This chain links TRBV6-1 with TRBJ2-7, with a weak D call TRBD2 (7 bases). CDR1 and CDR2 from the germline V gene are MNHNS and SASEGT. CDR3 length equals 11 residues. Trimming removed 7 bases at V and 9 bases at J, with 13 bases between. The CDR3 protein is CASIERGGQYF. Written as DNA, the CDR3 is TGTGCCAGCATCGAAAGGGGGGGGCAGTACTTC.

The chain is built from TRBV28 and TRBJ2-5; TRBD1 matches 7 bases. J gave up 5 bases and V 6 bases, and 6 bases lay outside the gene matches. This CDR3 has 13 residues. In germline, CDR1 is MDHEN, CDR2 SYDVKM. Here the CDR3 DNA reads TGTGCCAGCAGCCGACAGGGTGTGGAGACCCAGTACTTC. Encoded protein: CASSRQGVETQYF. Complete variable domain (other parts from reference TRBV28 and TRBJ2-5): DVKVTQSSRYLVKRTGEKVFLECVQDMDHENMFWYRQDPGLGLRLIYFSYDVKMKEKGDIPEGYSVSREKKERFSLILESASTNQTSMYLCASSRQGVETQYFGPGTRLLVL.

A single count supports this clonotype. The J gene is TRBJ2-6, the V gene TRBV19; possibly TRBD1 or TRBD2 for D (5 bases each). Per germline, CDR1 LNHDA and CDR2 SQIVND (reference sequence). CDR3 length: 14 amino acids. The ends were cut back, 3 bases at V and 4 bases at J, with 7 bases in the middle. In DNA form, the CDR3 reads TGTGCCAGTAGTATCAGGGACGGGGCCAACGTCCTGACTTTC. Translation: CASSIRDGANVLTF.

This clonotype was seen once. V and J are TRBV5-5 and TRBJ2-7, with TRBD2 matching 11 bases. CDR3 length: 15 amino acids. Trimming at V came to 4 bases and at J to 7 bases, leaving 10 bases not matched to a gene. CDR1 is SGHKS and CDR2 is YYEKEE in the germline V gene (reference sequence). This chain's CDR3 is CASSLRLAGLREQYF. CDR3 coding DNA: TGTGCCAGCAGCCTCAGACTAGCGGGATTGAGGGAGCAGTACTTC.

A few counts support this clonotype. The chain uses TRBV20-1 and TRBJ2-1, with D possibly matching TRBD1 (6 bases). Germline assignment: CDR1 DFQATT and CDR2 SNEGSKA (reference sequence). The CDR3 loop spans 16 amino acids. Trimming removed 0 bases at V and 2 bases at J, with 14 bases between. Written as DNA, the CDR3 is TGCAGTGCTAGAGACTGGGGGCTAGTCACCTACAATGAGCAGTTCTTC. Translation gives CSARDWGLVTYNEQFF.

The rearrangement uses TRBV7-2 and TRBJ2-2; weak D call: TRBD2 (6 bases). The CDR3 is 16 amino acids. V shed 3 bases and J shed 4 bases, with 15 bases lying between them. Germline V CDR1 and CDR2: SGHTA, FQGNSA. The CDR3 sequence is CASSFSVGSGTGELFF. CDR3 DNA sequence: TGTGCCAGCAGCTTTTCTGTCGGGAGCGGCACCGGGGAGCTGTTTTTT.

J is TRBJ1-3 and V is TRBV7-8, with D unresolved. CDR3 size: 13 residues. CDR1 is SGHVS, CDR2 FQNEAQ, per germline. The V and J ends lost 2 bases and 0 bases respectively, with 2 bases between them. The CDR3 coding sequence is TGTGCCAGCAGCTTAACCTCTGGAAACACCATATATTTT. Residues: CASSLTSGNTIYF.

This clonotype rates as medium-sized. V is TRBV7-2 and J is TRBJ1-2; D gene unclear. Germline lookup yields CDR1 SGHTA and CDR2 FQGNSA. V shed 0 bases and J shed 4 bases, with 12 bases lying between them. The CDR3 sequence is 15 residues long. As DNA, the CDR3 is TGTGCCAGCAGCTTAGCCAGGCGGTCGACCTATGGCTACACCTTC. It yields the protein CASSLARRSTYGYTF.